This entry lists 5 T cell receptor beta chains sequenced from one sample in a study of shared clonotypes between healthy human individuals. TCRdb's copy holds only in-frame clones and misses some; the assay was immunoSEQ multiplex PCR. The table lists about 960,000 clones, approximately 80% of them singletons, with around 1.4% in the top ten. The sample comprised memory CD4+ T cells sorted from blood. Specified subset: CD45RA-negative fraction. The receptors here all came from a man between 18 and 35 years old in good health.

Ten or more counts support this clone. The chain links TRBV25-1 to TRBJ2-5, with 9 bases fitting TRBD2. The germline gives CDR1 MGHDK, CDR2 SYGVNS. The trim removed 3 bases at V and 0 bases at J, leaving 2 bases unmatched. This CDR3 has 15 amino acids. CDR3 nucleotide sequence: TGTGCCAGCAGTGACCTAGCGGGGAACCAAGAGACCCAGTACTTC. Its translation: CASSDLAGNQETQYF. The whole variable domain, filled in from reference TRBV25-1 and TRBJ2-5, reads EADIYQTPRYLVIGTGKKITLECSQTMGHDKMYWYQQDPGMELHLIHYSYGVNSTEKGDLSSESTVSRIRTEHFPLTLESARPSHTSQYLCASSDLAGNQETQYFGPGTRLLVL.

The chain employs TRBV2 and TRBJ1-5, with D possibly TRBD1 on 6 matching bases. Per germline, CDR1 SNHLY and CDR2 FYNNEI. The CDR3 contains 14 residues. V was shortened by 7 bases and J by 5 bases, with 15 bases between the two germline ends. CDR3 coding DNA: TGTGCCAGCACAACATCAGGGGATTATCAGCCCCAGCATTTT. As protein: CASTTSGDYQPQHF.

The chain carries TRBV6-5 and TRBJ2-2; 10 bases are a match to TRBD1. After removal of 6 bases from V and 3 bases from J, the junction contained 4 bases not matched to a gene. CDR3 length: 15 residues. Per the germline V gene, CDR1 is MNHEY and CDR2 is SVGAGI. For the CDR3, the DNA is TGTGCCAGCAGACCTGACAGGGGGCACACCGGGGAGCTGTTTTTT. The encoded protein is CASRPDRGHTGELFF.

This clone was seen only a few times. The V gene is TRBV28, the J gene TRBJ1-2; D gene unclear. Germline V gene sequence: CDR1 MDHEN, CDR2 SYDVKM. V lost 2 bases and J 2 bases, leaving 9 bases between the germline ends. The CDR3 consists of 14 residues. The CDR3 nucleotides are TGTGCCAGCAGTTTAGGGTACAACAACTATGGCTACACCTTC. Its protein is CASSLGYNNYGYTF.

The chain links TRBV9 to TRBJ2-3; 9 bases match TRBD2. Germline CDR1 SGDLS, CDR2 YYNGEE. The V and J ends lost 4 bases and 0 bases, in that order; junction bases with no gene match: 6. This CDR3 comprises 16 residues. CDR3 nucleotides: TGTGCCAGCAGCCCCAAGCGGGGGGTAAGCACAGATACGCAGTATTTT. It encodes CASSPKRGVSTDTQYF.